Given below is one TCR beta chain in context. This entry belongs to a study of blood T cell repertoires in COVID-19. Study overall: Samples of COVID-19 (acute and convalescent) were obtained from the United States, Italy and Spain. Nucleic acid was either cDNA or gDNA, and it came from T cells, B-cell-depleted T cells, or PBMCs.

Participant-given clinical history determined each cohort assignment. Each recovered donor of Cohort 3 presented with two negative PCRs, clearance, or symptom resolution. Data came from immunoSEQ multiplex PCR; TCRdb stores just in-frame clones and leaves some out. The sample records over 250,000 clones, just under 90% being singletons. The clonotype comes from a woman aged 55-70 years who had recovered from COVID-19. Sequencing used PBMCs or T cells enriched from blood (not recorded which).

The CDR3 DNA sequence: TGTGCCAGCAGACCCCCGGGACTACGGAACATTCAGTACTTC. As protein: CASRPPGLRNIQYF. This sequence joins TRBV27 and TRBJ2-4; 7 bases align to TRBD2. The CDR3 length is 14 residues. V was clipped by 6 bases and J by 7 bases; unmatched bases: 9. CDR1 is MNHEY, CDR2 SMNVEV, per germline (reference sequence).